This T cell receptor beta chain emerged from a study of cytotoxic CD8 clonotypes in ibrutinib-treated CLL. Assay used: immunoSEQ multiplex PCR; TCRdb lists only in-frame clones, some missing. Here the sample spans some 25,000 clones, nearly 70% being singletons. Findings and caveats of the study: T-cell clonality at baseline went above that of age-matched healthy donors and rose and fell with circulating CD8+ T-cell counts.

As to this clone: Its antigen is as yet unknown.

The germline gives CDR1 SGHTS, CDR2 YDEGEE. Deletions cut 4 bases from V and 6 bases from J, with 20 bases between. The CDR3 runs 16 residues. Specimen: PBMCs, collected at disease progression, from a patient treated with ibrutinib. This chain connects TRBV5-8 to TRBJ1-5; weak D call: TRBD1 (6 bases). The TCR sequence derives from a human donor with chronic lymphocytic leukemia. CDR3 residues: CASSVYRVGNGQPQHF. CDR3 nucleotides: TGTGCCAGCAGCGTTTACAGGGTCGGGAACGGTCAGCCCCAGCATTTT.